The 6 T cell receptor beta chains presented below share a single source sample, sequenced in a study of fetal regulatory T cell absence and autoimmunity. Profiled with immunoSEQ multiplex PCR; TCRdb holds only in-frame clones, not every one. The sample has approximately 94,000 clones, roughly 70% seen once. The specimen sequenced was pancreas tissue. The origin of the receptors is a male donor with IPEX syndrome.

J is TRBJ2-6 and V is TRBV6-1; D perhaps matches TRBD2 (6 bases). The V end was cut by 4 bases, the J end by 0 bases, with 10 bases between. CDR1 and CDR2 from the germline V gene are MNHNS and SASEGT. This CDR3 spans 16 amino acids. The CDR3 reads CASSVADYSGANVLTF. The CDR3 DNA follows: TGTGCCAGCAGTGTTGCGGACTACTCTGGGGCCAACGTCCTGACTTTC.

CDR3 bases: TGTGCCAGCTCACCTAGCTCCTACGAGCAGTACTTC. Translation: CASSPSSYEQYF. V and J are TRBV18 and TRBJ2-7; D remains ambiguous. The germline V and J ends were trimmed by 3 bases and 0 bases, with 3 bases remaining between them. Germline lookup yields CDR1 KGHSH and CDR2 LQKENI. The CDR3 has 12 residues.

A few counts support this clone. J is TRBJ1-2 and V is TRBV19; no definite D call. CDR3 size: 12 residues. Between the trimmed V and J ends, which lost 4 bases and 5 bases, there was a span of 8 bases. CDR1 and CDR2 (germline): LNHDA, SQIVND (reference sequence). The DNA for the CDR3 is TGTGCCAGTAGTACCGACAAATATGGCTACACCTTC. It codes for CASSTDKYGYTF.

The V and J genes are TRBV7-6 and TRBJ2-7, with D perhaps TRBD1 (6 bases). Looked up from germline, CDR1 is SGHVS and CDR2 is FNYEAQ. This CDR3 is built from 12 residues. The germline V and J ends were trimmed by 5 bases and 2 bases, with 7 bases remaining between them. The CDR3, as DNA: TGTGCCAGCAGCCGGGACACCTACGAGCAGTACTTC. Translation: CASSRDTYEQYF.

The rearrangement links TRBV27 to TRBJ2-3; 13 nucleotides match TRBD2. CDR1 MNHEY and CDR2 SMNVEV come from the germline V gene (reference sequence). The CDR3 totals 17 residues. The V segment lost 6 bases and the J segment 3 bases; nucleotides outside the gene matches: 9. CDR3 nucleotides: TGTGCCAGCAGGCTACTAGCGGGAGGGCCGGGGACAGATACGCAGTATTTT. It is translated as CASRLLAGGPGTDTQYF.

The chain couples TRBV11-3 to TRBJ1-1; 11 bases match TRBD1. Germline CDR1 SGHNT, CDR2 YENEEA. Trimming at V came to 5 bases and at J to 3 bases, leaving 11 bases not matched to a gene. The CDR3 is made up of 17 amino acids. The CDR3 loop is CASSRTGGWSYDTEAFF. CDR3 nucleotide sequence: TGTGCCAGCAGCCGGACAGGGGGCTGGAGTTATGACACTGAAGCTTTCTTT. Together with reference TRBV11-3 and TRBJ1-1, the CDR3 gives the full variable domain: EAGVVQSPRYKIIEKKQPVAFWCNPISGHNTLYWYLQNLGQGPELLIRYENEEAVDDSQLPKDRFSAERLKGVDSTLKIQPAELGDSAVYLCASSRTGGWSYDTEAFFGQGTRLTVV.